The sequence of this TCR beta chain was determined in a study of CD8+ T cells in alopecia areata. Treatment defined: oral pan-JAK inhibitor, 5-10 mg twice daily. Reverse transcription of extracted RNA yielded cDNA, which provided the sequencing template. Generated by immunoSEQ multiplex PCR, the TCRdb table keeps only in-frame clones and is missing some. Here the sample spans over 100,000 clones, roughly 50% being singletons. This clone was counted a few times. The length of the CDR3 is 15 residues. Per germline, CDR1 LNHNV and CDR2 YYDKDF (reference sequence). V lost 0 bases to trimming and J lost 3 bases; unmatched junction nucleotides: 2.

This TCR derives from a human donor with alopecia areata. Sequencing used CD8+ T cells sorted from blood, obtained at week 24, from a patient treated with tofacitinib. V gene TRBV15 combines with J gene TRBJ2-3, with 8 bases aligning to TRBD1. CDR3 protein: CATSRDQGATDTQYF. CDR3 DNA sequence: TGTGCCACCAGCAGAGATCAGGGGGCTACAGATACGCAGTATTTT.